This T cell receptor (beta chain) stems from a study of OX40 agonist ivuxolimab in advanced cancers. Study-level findings and limits: At doses 0.1 to 3.0 mg/kg, CD4+ and CD8+ clones expanded.

Clones were read by immunoSEQ multiplex PCR, and TCRdb kept only the in-frame ones, dropping some. The sample records roughly 90,000 clones, approximately 91% being singletons. To note about this clone: What it binds is not known.

The origin of this receptor is an adult with an advanced solid tumor such as melanoma, head and neck, liver or kidney cancer. The specimen was CD4+ or CD8+ T cells sorted from blood, collected in a trial of the OX40 agonist ivuxolimab.

The CDR3 region has the DNA TGTGCCAGCACCCCGGAAGGGAGGGCCTTTTGGATTTTCGATGAGCAGTTCTTC. It translates to CASTPEGRAFWIFDEQFF. The chain combines TRBV28 with TRBJ2-1; 7 bases are shared with TRBD2. Germline-derived CDR1 and CDR2 are MDHEN and SYDVKM. The length of the CDR3 is 18 residues. V shed 7 bases and J 8 bases; nucleotides not matched to a gene: 23.